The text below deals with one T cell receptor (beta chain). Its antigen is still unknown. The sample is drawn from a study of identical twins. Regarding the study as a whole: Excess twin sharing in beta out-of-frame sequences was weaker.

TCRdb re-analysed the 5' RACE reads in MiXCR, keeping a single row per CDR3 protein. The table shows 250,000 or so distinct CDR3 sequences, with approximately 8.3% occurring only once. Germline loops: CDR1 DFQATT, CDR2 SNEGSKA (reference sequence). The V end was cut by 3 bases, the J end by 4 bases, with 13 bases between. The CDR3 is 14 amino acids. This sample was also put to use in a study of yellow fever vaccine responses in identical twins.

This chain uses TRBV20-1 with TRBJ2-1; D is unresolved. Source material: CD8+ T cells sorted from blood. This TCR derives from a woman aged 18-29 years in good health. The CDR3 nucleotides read TGCAGTGCTAGGGGCTCGTTGAGTTACAATGAGCAGTTCTTC. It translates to CSARGSLSYNEQFF.